The rows below give T cell receptor beta chains drawn from one sample of a study of cytomegalovirus exposure and HLA in healthy donors. Produced via immunoSEQ multiplex PCR; TCRdb's table is partial and in-frame only. The sample has 75,000 to 80,000 clones; around 76% are singletons. Sequencing was done on a sample of PBMCs. The receptors come from a man aged 40-49 years in good health and CMV-seronegative. Each CDR3 is given with its conserved first and last residue. Fields, in order: clone size, V gene, D gene, J gene, CDR3 protein, CDR3 DNA. The D gene is left open where the match is weak. A clone size is listed for some rows: how often the clone was seen (once, few, many), or a class if it is expanded.

clone size: -; V gene: TRBV2; D gene: -; J gene: TRBJ2-7; CDR3 protein: CASMVTVFSYEQYF; CDR3 DNA: TGTGCCAGCATGGTGACAGTTTTCTCCTACGAGCAGTACTTC
clone size: -; V gene: TRBV5-1; D gene: TRBD1; J gene: TRBJ2-2; CDR3 protein: CASSSEGAGSGELFF; CDR3 DNA: TGCGCCAGCAGCTCAGAGGGGGCCGGATCCGGGGAGCTGTTTTTT
clone size: -; V gene: TRBV30; D gene: TRBD1; J gene: TRBJ1-6; CDR3 protein: CAWEGTANSPLHF; CDR3 DNA: TGTGCCTGGGAAGGGACAGCAAATTCACCCCTCCACTTT
clone size: -; V gene: TRBV19; D gene: -; J gene: TRBJ2-2; CDR3 protein: CASSISSIPGTFTGELFF; CDR3 DNA: TGTGCCAGTAGTATATCCTCTATACCGGGGACTTTTACCGGGGAGCTGTTTTTT
clone size: -; V gene: TRBV29-1; D gene: TRBD1; J gene: TRBJ2-7; CDR3 protein: CSVRAGGGDYEQYF; CDR3 DNA: TGCAGCGTTCGGGCAGGGGGCGGAGATTACGAGCAGTACTTC
clone size: -; V gene: TRBV2; D gene: -; J gene: TRBJ2-3; CDR3 protein: CASSEAHSFLDTQYF; CDR3 DNA: TGTGCCAGCAGTGAAGCCCACAGTTTTTTAGATACGCAGTATTTT
clone size: -; V gene: TRBV6-1; D gene: -; J gene: TRBJ1-5; CDR3 protein: CASVQQGLYQPQHF; CDR3 DNA: TGTGCCAGCGTTCAACAGGGTCTGTATCAGCCCCAGCATTTT
clone size: -; V gene: TRBV5-1; D gene: -; J gene: TRBJ2-7; CDR3 protein: CASSLGTSLNYEQYF; CDR3 DNA: TGCGCCAGCAGCTTGGGCACTAGTTTAAACTACGAGCAGTACTTC
clone size: -; V gene: TRBV18; D gene: TRBD1; J gene: TRBJ2-3; CDR3 protein: CASSSQTGTDTQYF; CDR3 DNA: TGTGCCAGCTCCAGCCAGACAGGGACAGATACGCAGTATTTT
clone size: few; V gene: TRBV19; D gene: -; J gene: TRBJ1-2; CDR3 protein: CASSSTGYGYGYTF; CDR3 DNA: TGTGCCAGTAGTTCCACAGGTTACGGCTATGGCTACACCTTC
clone size: -; V gene: TRBV10-3; D gene: TRBD1; J gene: TRBJ1-1; CDR3 protein: CAISTRDRRPNTEAFF; CDR3 DNA: TGTGCCATCAGCACCCGGGACAGGAGGCCGAACACTGAAGCTTTCTTT
clone size: -; V gene: TRBV2; D gene: -; J gene: TRBJ1-2; CDR3 protein: CASRGTFPTF; CDR3 DNA: TGTGCCAGCCGTGGAACATTTCCAACCTTC
clone size: -; V gene: TRBV15; D gene: TRBD1; J gene: TRBJ1-1; CDR3 protein: CATSRVGQGNTEAFF; CDR3 DNA: TGTGCCACCAGCAGAGTGGGACAGGGGAACACTGAAGCTTTCTTT
clone size: -; V gene: TRBV2; D gene: -; J gene: TRBJ1-5; CDR3 protein: CASSEGQGHQPQHF; CDR3 DNA: TGTGCCAGCAGTGAAGGGCAGGGGCATCAGCCCCAGCATTTT
clone size: -; V gene: TRBV29-1; D gene: TRBD2; J gene: TRBJ2-2; CDR3 protein: CSVAGVRSSGNTGELFF; CDR3 DNA: TGCAGCGTTGCGGGGGTTAGGTCTAGCGGGAACACCGGGGAGCTGTTTTTT
clone size: -; V gene: TRBV19; D gene: TRBD1; J gene: TRBJ1-2; CDR3 protein: CASSPKVDRGYGYTF; CDR3 DNA: TGTGCCAGTAGTCCCAAGGTTGACAGGGGGTATGGCTACACCTTC
clone size: -; V gene: TRBV5-1; D gene: -; J gene: TRBJ2-7; CDR3 protein: CASSFYQGPHEQYF; CDR3 DNA: TGCGCCAGCAGCTTCTATCAGGGTCCCCACGAGCAGTACTTC
clone size: once; V gene: TRBV19; D gene: -; J gene: TRBJ2-6; CDR3 protein: CASSRRGVSSGANVLTF; CDR3 DNA: TGTGCCAGTAGTAGGAGGGGTGTTTCCTCTGGGGCCAACGTCCTGACTTTC
clone size: -; V gene: TRBV6-5; D gene: -; J gene: TRBJ1-1; CDR3 protein: CASSTKQGRTEAFF; CDR3 DNA: TGTGCCAGCAGTACTAAACAGGGTCGAACTGAAGCTTTCTTT
clone size: few; V gene: TRBV11-2; D gene: -; J gene: TRBJ2-5; CDR3 protein: CASSSLKGIAETQYF; CDR3 DNA: TGTGCCAGCAGCTCTTTAAAGGGGATCGCAGAGACCCAGTACTTC
clone size: -; V gene: TRBV2; D gene: -; J gene: TRBJ1-3; CDR3 protein: CASRPDRISGNTIYF; CDR3 DNA: TGTGCCAGCAGACCTGACAGGATCTCTGGAAACACCATATATTTT
clone size: -; V gene: TRBV5-4; D gene: -; J gene: TRBJ2-4; CDR3 protein: CASSLGTPLAKNIQYF; CDR3 DNA: TGTGCCAGCAGCTTGGGGACTCCGCTAGCCAAAAACATTCAGTACTTC
clone size: -; V gene: TRBV28; D gene: -; J gene: TRBJ1-2; CDR3 protein: CAGGQGKGGYTF; CDR3 DNA: TGTGCCGGGGGTCAGGGGAAAGGTGGCTACACCTTC
clone size: once; V gene: TRBV12-5; D gene: -; J gene: TRBJ2-6; CDR3 protein: CASGYTGQIGTGANVLTF; CDR3 DNA: TGTGCTAGTGGTTACACAGGGCAAATCGGGACTGGGGCCAACGTCCTGACTTTC
clone size: -; V gene: TRBV6-1; D gene: TRBD1; J gene: TRBJ1-5; CDR3 protein: CASSGTGAGQPQHF; CDR3 DNA: TGTGCCAGCAGTGGAACAGGGGCAGGTCAGCCCCAGCATTTT
clone size: -; V gene: TRBV6-5; D gene: TRBD1; J gene: TRBJ1-2; CDR3 protein: CASSRTGNDYGYTF; CDR3 DNA: TGTGCCAGCAGTCGGACAGGGAACGACTATGGCTACACCTTC
clone size: -; V gene: TRBV5-1; D gene: TRBD2; J gene: TRBJ2-1; CDR3 protein: CASSTDSGVGGEQFF; CDR3 DNA: TGCGCCAGCAGTACAGATAGCGGGGTGGGGGGTGAGCAGTTCTTC
clone size: -; V gene: TRBV16; D gene: -; J gene: TRBJ2-6; CDR3 protein: CASSQSGGSGANGLTF; CDR3 DNA: TGTGCCAGCAGCCAAAGTGGGGGCTCTGGGGCCAACGGCCTGACTTTC
clone size: -; V gene: TRBV5-1; D gene: -; J gene: TRBJ1-3; CDR3 protein: CASSSGYGNTIYF; CDR3 DNA: TGCGCCAGCAGTTCCGGGTACGGAAACACCATATATTTT
clone size: -; V gene: TRBV11-3; D gene: -; J gene: TRBJ2-7; CDR3 protein: CASSLAGKYEQYF; CDR3 DNA: TGTGCCAGCAGCTTAGCGGGTAAATACGAGCAGTACTTC
clone size: once; V gene: TRBV18; D gene: -; J gene: TRBJ2-1; CDR3 protein: CASSPVLSAPYNEQFF; CDR3 DNA: TGTGCCAGCTCACCTGTGTTGTCCGCGCCCTACAATGAGCAGTTCTTC
clone size: -; V gene: TRBV7-6; D gene: TRBD2; J gene: TRBJ2-7; CDR3 protein: CASSPNVGSGSSIEQYF; CDR3 DNA: TGTGCCAGCAGCCCGAATGTTGGTAGCGGGAGTTCCATCGAGCAGTACTTC
clone size: -; V gene: TRBV30; D gene: TRBD2; J gene: TRBJ2-1; CDR3 protein: CAWSAAGVVGNEQFF; CDR3 DNA: TGTGCCTGGAGTGCAGCGGGAGTCGTCGGGAATGAGCAGTTCTTC
clone size: -; V gene: TRBV5-6; D gene: -; J gene: TRBJ2-7; CDR3 protein: CASSLWPYLVWEDF; CDR3 DNA: TGTGCCAGCAGCTTGTGGCCTTACTTGGTCTGGGAGGATTTC
clone size: -; V gene: TRBV5-4; D gene: -; J gene: TRBJ1-6; CDR3 protein: CASSRGGPSPLHF; CDR3 DNA: TGTGCCAGCAGCCGAGGAGGGCCCTCACCCCTCCACTTT
clone size: -; V gene: TRBV7-9; D gene: -; J gene: TRBJ2-7; CDR3 protein: CASTGSGSTIGYEQYF; CDR3 DNA: TGTGCCAGCACCGGAAGCGGGTCGACGATAGGGTACGAGCAGTACTTC
clone size: -; V gene: TRBV7-2; D gene: -; J gene: TRBJ1-6; CDR3 protein: CASSLEVASPLHF; CDR3 DNA: TGTGCCAGCAGCTTAGAGGTAGCCTCACCCCTCCACTTT
clone size: -; V gene: TRBV5-1; D gene: -; J gene: TRBJ2-1; CDR3 protein: CASSLGLGGPNEQFF; CDR3 DNA: TGCGCCAGCAGCTTGGGGCTAGGAGGCCCCAATGAGCAGTTCTTC
clone size: -; V gene: TRBV18; D gene: -; J gene: TRBJ2-6; CDR3 protein: CASSPGLISGANVLTF; CDR3 DNA: TGTGCCAGCTCACCCGGACTCATCTCTGGGGCCAACGTCCTGACTTTC
clone size: -; V gene: TRBV27; D gene: TRBD2; J gene: TRBJ2-1; CDR3 protein: CASRPGTMPHGEQFF; CDR3 DNA: TGTGCCAGTCGACCCGGGACTATGCCCCACGGTGAGCAGTTCTTC
clone size: -; V gene: TRBV6-6; D gene: TRBD2; J gene: TRBJ2-5; CDR3 protein: CASKLTSGGGETQYF; CDR3 DNA: TGTGCCAGCAAACTGACTAGCGGGGGAGGGGAGACCCAGTACTTC
clone size: -; V gene: TRBV6-5; D gene: -; J gene: TRBJ1-2; CDR3 protein: CASSYSYRSNYGYTF; CDR3 DNA: TGTGCCAGCAGTTACTCCTACCGATCTAACTATGGCTACACCTTC
clone size: few; V gene: TRBV10-1; D gene: TRBD2; J gene: TRBJ2-1; CDR3 protein: CASSSGTRGEQFF; CDR3 DNA: TGCGCCAGCAGCTCCGGGACTAGGGGTGAGCAGTTCTTC
clone size: -; V gene: TRBV5-1; D gene: TRBD1; J gene: TRBJ2-5; CDR3 protein: CASGDRDQETQYF; CDR3 DNA: TGCGCCAGCGGAGACAGGGACCAAGAGACCCAGTACTTC
clone size: -; V gene: TRBV13; D gene: TRBD2; J gene: TRBJ2-7; CDR3 protein: CASSPQGLAGEGEQYF; CDR3 DNA: TGTGCCAGCAGCCCCCAGGGACTAGCGGGAGAAGGTGAGCAGTACTTC